This T cell receptor beta chain was sequenced in a study of CD8 T cells in ankylosing spondylitis. Study conclusions and caveats: Clones linked to disease, bearing a CD8+ phenotype, were relatively rare in peripheral blood. Apparently characteristic of ankylosing spondylitis blood was a TCR beta motif (roughly eight highly homologous variants).

TCRdb re-called the 5' RACE reads with MiXCR, one entry per CDR3 protein. The table records under 550,000 distinct CDR3 sequences, around 26% of them present only once. There are a few counts of this clonotype. What it binds is unknown. The sequence was collected from a male donor with ankylosing spondylitis. Source material: blood, either unsorted or a sorted T cell fraction (not recorded which).

CDR3 in amino acids: CASSFRGNEKLFF. The CDR3 DNA follows: TGTGCCAGCAGTTTCCGGGGAAATGAAAAACTGTTTTTT. The chain combines TRBV12-3 or TRBV12-4 with TRBJ1-4; D is undetermined. V lost 3 bases and J 5 bases, leaving 7 bases between the germline ends. CDR3 size: 13 residues.